One and the same sample provided the 20 T cell receptor beta chains below, sequenced in a study of blood T cells in healthy people across ages. Then a second PCR, running about 7 to 11 cycles, was carried out with a sample-barcoded 5' primer and a J-beta primer mix. TCRdb re-called the 5' RACE reads through MiXCR, storing one row per CDR3 protein. The sample has around 500,000 distinct CDR3 sequences, around half seen once; the top ten hold about 26%. Sequences were obtained from blood. The source is an older man in good health.

CDR3 nucleotides: TGCAGCGTAGGACTAGCGTACAATGAGCAGTTCTTC. Its protein is CSVGLAYNEQFF. The chain combines TRBV29-1 with TRBJ2-1; 9 nucleotides line up with TRBD2. The V gene end was trimmed by 6 bases and the J gene end by 4 bases; junction bases not matched to a gene: 1. Looked up from germline, CDR1 is SQVTM and CDR2 is ANQGSEA. The CDR3 totals 12 residues.

This chain's CDR3 is CASSSGQPQHF. DNA for the CDR3: TGTGCCAGCAGCTCCGGACAGCCCCAGCATTTT. This rearrangement joins TRBV7-2 to TRBJ1-5; D gene ambiguous. Trimming removed 4 bases at V and 7 bases at J, with 5 bases between. This CDR3 has 11 amino acids. The V gene's germline CDR1 is SGHTA and CDR2 FQGNSA.

This rearrangement joins TRBV28 to TRBJ1-2; 8 bases map to TRBD1. V lost 8 bases and J lost 6; bases outside the gene matches: 8. This CDR3 comprises 13 residues. Germline-derived CDR1 and CDR2 are MDHEN and SYDVKM. The CDR3 DNA is TGTGCCAGCGCCCAGGGGGCCTCGAATGGCTACACCTTC. Its translation: CASAQGASNGYTF.

This chain connects TRBV4-1 to TRBJ1-2; D gene ambiguous. This CDR3 region has 15 residues. Germline V gene data show CDR1 as MGHRA and CDR2 as YSYEKL. Deletions cut 4 bases from V and 2 bases from J, with 14 bases between. CDR3 amino acids: CASSLQTGRNYGYTF. In nucleotides, the CDR3 is TGCGCCAGCAGCCTTCAAACTGGGCGGAACTATGGCTACACCTTC.

This chain joins TRBV6-5 and TRBJ2-1; the D gene is possibly TRBD1 (7 bases). The V end was cut by 2 bases, the J end by 4 bases, with 21 bases between. The length of the CDR3 is 18 residues. CDR1 MNHEY and CDR2 SVGAGI come from the germline V gene. DNA for the CDR3: TGTGCCAGCAGTTACGGGGGGACAGTGGCCGGTAAATACAATGAGCAGTTCTTC. Encoded protein: CASSYGGTVAGKYNEQFF.

The V gene is TRBV5-1, the J gene TRBJ1-4, with D tentatively TRBD1 (5 bases). V lost 3 bases to trimming and J lost 5 bases, with 17 bases between them. The CDR3 sequence is 16 residues long. Germline CDR1 is SGHRS and CDR2 is YFSETQ. The CDR3: CASSWDPGPKNEKLFF. The DNA for the CDR3 is TGCGCCAGCAGCTGGGATCCGGGACCGAAAAATGAAAAACTGTTTTTT. Variable domain in full (rest from reference TRBV5-1 and TRBJ1-4): KAGVTQTPRYLIKTRGQQVTLSCSPISGHRSVSWYQQTPGQGLQFLFEYFSETQRNKGNFPGRFSGRQFSNSRSEMNVSTLELGDSALYLCASSWDPGPKNEKLFFGSGTQLSVL.

The table lists this clonotype with a few counts. This chain connects TRBV3-1 to TRBJ1-4; D is ambiguous. CDR1 and CDR2 from the germline V gene are LGHDT and YNNKEL (reference sequence). V shed 5 bases and J shed 6 bases, with 10 bases lying between them. There are 13 residues in the CDR3. The CDR3 DNA follows: TGTGCCAGCAGCTTCCGGATGTATGAAAAACTGTTTTTT. It encodes CASSFRMYEKLFF.

This clonotype has just a few counts. The gene calls are TRBV4-1 and TRBJ1-5; D might be TRBD1 (5 bases). The CDR3 spans 15 residues. CDR1 is MGHRA, CDR2 YSYEKL, per germline. Deletions cut 4 bases from V and 5 bases from J, with 15 bases between. The CDR3 sequence is CASSPSGQGDQPQHF. Here the CDR3 DNA reads TGCGCCAGCAGCCCGAGCGGGCAGGGTGATCAGCCCCAGCATTTT.

This clonotype showed up just a few times. As DNA, the CDR3 is TGTGCCAGCAGGTTTAGGGAGTCGGGGGCCAACGTCCTGACTTTC. It encodes CASRFRESGANVLTF. V and J are TRBV7-2 and TRBJ2-6; weak D call: TRBD2 (5 bases). The germline V gene encodes CDR1 SGHTA and CDR2 FQGNSA. V lost 6 bases and J 4 bases, leaving 13 bases between the germline ends. The CDR3 has 15 residues.

The chain couples TRBV20-1 to TRBJ2-7; TRBD2 aligns across 7 bases. Trimming cost V 3 bases and J 4 bases; bases outside gene matches: 6. Germline CDR1 DFQATT, CDR2 SNEGSKA (reference sequence). The CDR3 loop spans 13 amino acids. The CDR3 is CSASGGSKYEQYF. DNA of the CDR3: TGCAGTGCTAGCGGCGGGAGTAAGTACGAGCAGTACTTC.

The gene calls are TRBV9 and TRBJ2-5; D is ambiguous. Trimming removed 0 bases from V and 4 bases from J, with 10 bases in between. The CDR3 loop spans 14 amino acids. Germline V gene data show CDR1 as SGDLS and CDR2 as YYNGEE. In DNA form, the CDR3 reads TGTGCCAGCAGCGTAGCTGTCGGTGGAGAGACCCAGTACTTC. Encoded protein: CASSVAVGGETQYF.

This clonotype was observed once. This chain links TRBV7-9 with TRBJ2-7, with 8 bases aligning to TRBD1. Looked up from germline, CDR1 is SEHNR and CDR2 is FQNEAQ (reference sequence). This CDR3 is built from 14 residues. Trimming at V came to 4 bases and at J to 6 bases, leaving 8 bases not matched to a gene. In DNA form, the CDR3 reads TGTGCCAGCAGCTACGGACAGGGCGCGGCCGAGCAGTACTTC. This encodes CASSYGQGAAEQYF.

This clonotype has a handful of counts. This chain joins TRBV10-3 and TRBJ2-7; D possibly matches TRBD1 or TRBD2 (5 bases each). Germline V lookup: CDR1 ENHRY, CDR2 SYGVKD. There are 13 residues in the CDR3. V was pared by 10 bases and J by 3 bases, with 16 bases between. The CDR3 bases are TGTGCCACCGAAAGGGACCCCGGCTACGAGCAGTACTTC. Residues: CATERDPGYEQYF.

The rearrangement joins TRBV28 to TRBJ2-1; D is perhaps TRBD2 (7 bases). Trimming left V 3 bases short and J 14 bases short, with 23 bases between. CDR3 length equals 15 residues. In germline, CDR1 is MDHEN, CDR2 SYDVKM. The CDR3 sequence: CASSFGGPYGSGKFF. In DNA form, the CDR3 reads TGTGCCAGCAGTTTCGGGGGGCCTTACGGCTCGGGGAAGTTCTTC.

This clonotype has more than one count but fewer than ten. This chain joins TRBV6-5 and TRBJ2-7; D is unresolved. V dropped 4 bases and J dropped 3 bases, with 7 bases sitting between them. This CDR3 is built from 12 residues. The germline gives CDR1 MNHEY, CDR2 SVGAGI. The CDR3, as DNA: TGTGCCAGCAGTTCCGGTTTCTACGAGCAGTACTTC. This gives the protein CASSSGFYEQYF.

This clonotype was picked up a small number of times. V gene TRBV12-3 or TRBV12-4 combines with J gene TRBJ1-2; possibly TRBD1 for D (5 bases). Between the trimmed V and J ends, which lost 6 bases and 4 bases, there was a span of 15 bases. The CDR3 runs to 14 residues. The CDR3 DNA reads TGTGCCAGCAGACAGGACGGAGGCTCCTATGGCTACACCTTC. Protein product: CASRQDGGSYGYTF.

The sample holds a few counts of this clonotype. V and J are TRBV28 and TRBJ2-7; a weak D match, TRBD1 (6 bases). Germline V gene lookup returns CDR1 MDHEN and CDR2 SYDVKM. Deletions cut 2 bases from V and 6 bases from J, with 14 bases between. The CDR3 spans 14 residues. The CDR3 loop reads CASSLDRTRREQYF. CDR3 DNA sequence: TGTGCCAGCAGTTTAGACAGGACGCGGCGCGAGCAGTACTTC.

V gene TRBV12-5 combines with J gene TRBJ2-5, with a weak D call TRBD2 (5 bases). The J call may be faulty, since TRBJ2-7 better matches the DNA end. In germline, CDR1 is LGHNT, CDR2 FRNRAP. The CDR3 spans 16 residues. The CDR3 DNA follows: TGTGCTAGTGGTTTGCCACATGTCGGACTGACCTACGAGCAGTACTTC. Protein: CASGLPHVGLTYEQYF.

V is TRBV10-2 and J is TRBJ2-3; 14 bases are shared with TRBD2. The CDR3 runs to 18 residues. Trimming took 0 bases from V and 2 from J; bases not matched to a gene: 4. The V gene's germline CDR1 is WSHSY and CDR2 SAAADI. CDR3 protein: CASSESRTSGGNTDTQYF. The CDR3 region has the DNA TGCGCCAGCAGTGAGTCCAGGACTAGCGGGGGGAACACAGATACGCAGTATTTT.

J is TRBJ2-1 and V is TRBV2; D is possibly TRBD1 or TRBD2 (5 bases each). Germline CDR1 is SNHLY and CDR2 is FYNNEI. Trimming pared 3 bases from V and 5 bases from J, leaving 8 bases between. The CDR3 is 13 residues long. The CDR3 DNA reads as TGTGCCAGCAGTGACAGGGACCACAATGAGCAGTTCTTC. Translating it yields CASSDRDHNEQFF. The full variable domain, in which reference TRBV2 and TRBJ2-1 provide the parts outside the CDR3, is EPEVTQTPSHQVTQMGQEVILRCVPISNHLYFYWYRQILGQKVEFLVSFYNNEISEKSEIFDDQFSVERPDGSNFTLKIRSTKLEDSAMYFCASSDRDHNEQFFGPGTRLTVL.